This is a list of T cell receptor beta chains from one sample in a study of blood T cell repertoires in COVID-19. TCRdb's table, derived via immunoSEQ multiplex PCR, lists solely in-frame clones and lacks some. The sample has hundreds of thousands of clones, over 75% seen once. Sequencing used PBMCs or T cells enriched from blood (not recorded which). The receptors were sampled from a woman aged 18-30 years who had recovered from COVID-19. The conserved cysteine and the conserved F or W are not part of the CDR3 here. Each record gives: V gene, CDR3 protein.

V: TRBV7-3; CDR3: ASSATGGGGNTEAF
V: TRBV6-1; CDR3: ASSEQGALNSPLH
V: TRBV5-8; CDR3: ASSPSGGNTEAF
V: TRBV11-2; CDR3: ASSPLTVVGPEDTEAF
V: TRBV11-2; CDR3: ASTPRGGAQNWGTDTQY
V: TRBV5-5; CDR3: ASSLDSYNSPLH
V: TRBV19; CDR3: ASSPNRPNTEAF
V: TRBV24-1; CDR3: ATSDGTSGGGTGELF
V: TRBV6-2/TRBV6-3; CDR3: ASSYRGLSGNTIY
V: TRBV28; CDR3: ASSPRTGGIGELF
V: TRBV9; CDR3: ASSLRTGELF
V: TRBV9; CDR3: ASSVETRGTGNTIY
V: TRBV2; CDR3: ASTSGVNTEAF
V: TRBV13; CDR3: ASSAGLAQGQETQY
V: TRBV11-2; CDR3: ASSLAGLSNTEAF
V: TRBV12-3/TRBV12-4; CDR3: ATTDRATDTQY
V: TRBV5-1; CDR3: ASSLAGTRETQY
V: TRBV10-3; CDR3: AISDVTGRNTEAF
V: TRBV28; CDR3: ASIDRGRGYT
V: TRBV6-4; CDR3: ASRTGPNTGELF
V: TRBV5-1; CDR3: ASSSTGVNTEAF
V: TRBV15; CDR3: ATRNAGTVSYEQY
V: TRBV14; CDR3: ASSLETGIGYGYT
V: TRBV7-3; CDR3: ASSYDRGRVHYGYT
V: TRBV12-3/TRBV12-4; CDR3: ASSFVREAF
V: TRBV30; CDR3: AWRAESSYNSPLH
V: TRBV5-1; CDR3: ASSVYRAGGELF
V: TRBV27; CDR3: ASRGTGGSNQPQH
V: TRBV5-1; CDR3: ASSSDRGTYEQY
V: TRBV4-1; CDR3: ASRETESTNEKLF
V: TRBV18; CDR3: ASSPEGLYGYT
V: TRBV6-4; CDR3: ASTRDLGTDTQY
V: TRBV27; CDR3: ASSLFGQGFNEQF
V: TRBV5-1; CDR3: ASSWAPGQGMETQY
V: TRBV4-1; CDR3: ASSQTGQGDEKLF
V: TRBV28; CDR3: ASSPMTASNTEAF
V: TRBV27; CDR3: ASHGGGLTDTQY
V: TRBV11-2; CDR3: ASSSEGPETQY
V: TRBV6-5; CDR3: ASRPTSGAETQY
V: TRBV18; CDR3: ASSLDRGQVETQY
V: TRBV19; CDR3: ASWTGVGNQPQH
V: TRBV5-1; CDR3: ASSSLGGSTGELF
V: TRBV28; CDR3: ASSFREAVAQH
V: TRBV24-1; CDR3: ATSVSGGTGELF
V: TRBV28; CDR3: ASTQRRGGWVNEQF
V: TRBV6-5; CDR3: ASSRSGGAGDTQY
V: TRBV6-6; CDR3: ASSYGGAGANVLNTEAF
V: TRBV2; CDR3: ASSGTSQETQY
V: TRBV5-8; CDR3: ASSFYGDGYT
V: TRBV5-4; CDR3: ASSWDRQNEKLF
V: TRBV25-1; CDR3: ASRLAGDNYGYT
V: TRBV5-8; CDR3: ASSLVYGLAGGQETQY
V: TRBV6-4; CDR3: ASGWGGSDNEQF
V: TRBV12-3/TRBV12-4; CDR3: ASNFKHEQF
V: TRBV2; CDR3: ASSPGQGRDEQY
V: TRBV7-9; CDR3: ASSSAGGPETQY
V: TRBV4-2; CDR3: ASSQDASGLYNEQF
V: TRBV5-4; CDR3: ASSLEGQGTYNEQF
V: TRBV6-6; CDR3: ASNQLLAGAIGTQY
V: TRBV6-6; CDR3: ASSPDSYTGELF